The clone carrying this T cell receptor (beta chain) was picked up many times. Its antigen is unidentified. The time point here: patch test 1, 2 weeks after DPC sensitization. Treatment in this sample: therapeutic diphenylcyclopropenone sensitization with weekly scalp DPC. TCRdb redid the calling of the RACE reads with MiXCR, one entry per CDR3 protein. The table shows around 77,000 distinct CDR3 sequences, with roughly 9.8% occurring only once. This sample is part of a study of human T cells and chemical hapten exposure. Overall study context: Minor pooled library volume differences mainly drove per-sample TCR yield variation. Findings and caveats of the study: With regard to DPC sensitization, TCRs above 1 in 1000 frequency did not change. Because they had alopecia, donors may respond immunologically unlike healthy people.

This receptor was taken from a woman in her thirties or forties with alopecia areata. Some clones in this sample may be carry-over from other donors' samples. The specimen was whole blood, collected in connection with sensitization to the hapten diphenylcyclopropenone (DPC).

The CDR3 DNA is TGTGCCAGCAGCTTAGTGCGGTCCCTTAACTCTGGAAACACCATATATTTT. Translated, it gives CASSLVRSLNSGNTIYF. The chain carries TRBV11-2 and TRBJ1-3; D unresolved. Trimming pared 1 base from V and 0 bases from J, leaving 13 bases between. Looked up from germline, CDR1 is SGHAT and CDR2 is FQNNGV. The CDR3 is made up of 17 amino acids.